The 11 T cell receptor beta chains in this list originate from one sample, sequenced in a study of cytomegalovirus exposure and HLA in healthy donors. 60 Vbeta and 13 Jbeta primers were used in PCR. The protocol was immunoSEQ multiplex PCR, while the TCRdb copy is restricted to in-frame clones and leaves out a portion. The repertoire includes about 170,000 clones, approximately 73% of them detected once, and 4.5% to 5.5% sits in the top ten. Sequenced input: PBMCs. These receptors all stem from a woman aged 18-29 years in good health and CMV-seropositive.

The V call is TRBV5-4, the J call TRBJ2-5; TRBD2 aligns across 10 bases. The CDR3 runs 15 residues. CDR1 SGHNT and CDR2 YYREEE come from the germline V gene (reference sequence). J gave up 3 bases and V 3 bases, and 5 bases lay outside the gene matches. This chain's CDR3 is CASSYQAGGKETQYF. CDR3 nucleotides: TGTGCCAGCAGCTACCAAGCGGGGGGGAAAGAGACCCAGTACTTC.

This clone was detected only a few times. The chain is built from TRBV5-4 and TRBJ1-2, with 11 bases lining up with TRBD1. The germline V gene encodes CDR1 SGHNT and CDR2 YYREEE (reference sequence). V was pared by 5 bases and J by 5 bases, with 5 bases of the junction left unmatched. The CDR3 has 14 residues. CDR3 region: CASRAGQGEYGYTF. DNA for the CDR3: TGTGCCAGCAGGGCGGGACAGGGGGAATATGGCTACACCTTC.

The CDR3 DNA reads TGTGCCAGCAGTTACCTTGGGGGGGCGGGCAATCAGCCCCAGCATTTT. Translated: CASSYLGGAGNQPQHF. V is TRBV28 and J is TRBJ1-5; TRBD1 might be the D (6 bases). CDR3 length equals 16 residues. CDR1 MDHEN and CDR2 SYDVKM come from the germline V gene. V was clipped by 4 bases and J by 2 bases, with 15 bases between them. Together with reference TRBV28 and TRBJ1-5, the CDR3 gives the full variable domain: DVKVTQSSRYLVKRTGEKVFLECVQDMDHENMFWYRQDPGLGLRLIYFSYDVKMKEKGDIPEGYSVSREKKERFSLILESASTNQTSMYLCASSYLGGAGNQPQHFGDGTRLSIL.

V usage is TRBV18 and J usage is TRBJ1-1; 8 bases fit TRBD1. J was trimmed by 7 bases and V by 6 bases; bases with no gene match: 13. This CDR3 contains 15 residues. CDR1 KGHSH and CDR2 LQKENI come from the germline V gene. CDR3 nucleotide sequence: TGTGCCAGCTCGTCCGGGACAGGTTCTGGGATTGAAGCTTTCTTT. Amino acids: CASSSGTGSGIEAFF.

V usage is TRBV29-1 and J usage is TRBJ2-3; 10 bases map to TRBD2. Germline assignment: CDR1 SQVTM and CDR2 ANQGSEA. This CDR3 spans 14 amino acids. The V gene end was trimmed by 5 bases and the J gene end by 1 base; junction bases not matched to a gene: 3. CDR3: CSVSGLAGTDTQYF. CDR3 coding DNA: TGCAGCGTTTCCGGACTAGCGGGCACAGATACGCAGTATTTT.

This clone appeared a few times. This sequence joins TRBV4-3 and TRBJ2-7; 10 bases line up with TRBD1. CDR1 LGHNA and CDR2 YSLEER come from the germline V gene. The CDR3 sequence is 16 residues long. With V trimmed by 0 bases and J by 1 base, 3 bases remained unmatched. The CDR3 coding sequence is TGCGCCAGCAGCCAAGATCGGGGACAGGGGTCCTACGAGCAGTACTTC. Its protein is CASSQDRGQGSYEQYF.

CDR3 DNA sequence: TGTGCCAGCAGCCACCCAGAATCGGAGCGGGGGGGGCTAAATGAGCAGTTCTTC. This gives the protein CASSHPESERGGLNEQFF. The chain couples TRBV4-2 to TRBJ2-1, with 10 bases lining up with TRBD2. CDR3 length: 18 amino acids. Germline V gene lookup returns CDR1 LGHNA and CDR2 YNFKEQ. J was trimmed by 7 bases and V by 3 bases; bases with no gene match: 15.

In its sample, this clone was seen a few times. The chain couples TRBV7-9 to TRBJ2-2, with 12 bases aligning to TRBD1. The V gene end was trimmed by 5 bases and the J gene end by 8 bases; junction bases not matched to a gene: 9. The CDR3 is made up of 16 amino acids. In germline, CDR1 is SEHNR, CDR2 FQNEAQ (reference sequence). As DNA, the CDR3 is TGTGCCAGCAGCCCCCGGGGACAGGGGGCCGGGGGGGAGCTGTTTTTT. Amino acid sequence: CASSPRGQGAGGELFF.

This chain links TRBV2 with TRBJ1-6; TRBD1 might be the D (5 bases). The CDR3 is 14 residues long. V was trimmed by 9 bases and J by 13 bases, leaving 22 bases between them. Germline V gene data show CDR1 as SNHLY and CDR2 as FYNNEI. In nucleotides, the CDR3 is TGTGCCAGAGGGACCCCGGGGGAAGGGAGGCCCCTCCACTTT. Its translation: CARGTPGEGRPLHF.

The rearrangement links TRBV7-9 to TRBJ2-3; the D is unclear. Germline CDR1 reads SEHNR; CDR2 reads FQNEAQ (reference sequence). Trimming removed 4 bases from V and 0 bases from J, with 20 bases in between. The CDR3 spans 18 residues. The CDR3 is CASSSTPEEGPSTDTQYF. As DNA, the CDR3 is TGTGCCAGCAGCTCAACCCCCGAGGAAGGCCCGAGCACAGATACGCAGTATTTT. Full variable domain (missing parts from reference TRBV7-9 and TRBJ2-3): DTGVSQNPRHKITKRGQNVTFRCDPISEHNRLYWYRQTLGQGPEFLTYFQNEAQLEKSRLLSDRFSAERPKGSFSTLEIQRTEQGDSAMYLCASSSTPEEGPSTDTQYFGPGTRLTVL.

The gene calls are TRBV15 and TRBJ2-5; 8 nucleotides align to TRBD2. The CDR3 has 15 residues. Per germline, CDR1 LNHNV and CDR2 YYDKDF (reference sequence). Losses at the gene ends were 7 bases for V and 0 bases for J; bases not matched to a gene: 7. This CDR3 is CATTPAGDYQETQYF. Written as DNA, the CDR3 is TGTGCCACCACCCCAGCGGGGGACTACCAAGAGACCCAGTACTTC.